Listed below are T cell receptor beta chains from one sample, sequenced in a study of blood T cell repertoires in COVID-19. Sequenced by immunoSEQ multiplex PCR; TCRdb stores in-frame clones only, minus some. Among 200,000 to 300,000 clones listed, approximately 90% were seen once. The specimen was PBMCs or T cells enriched from blood (not recorded which). The receptors derive from a man aged 40-55 years who had recovered from COVID-19. Each CDR3 is given with its conserved first and last residue. Fields, in order: D gene, J gene, V gene, clone size, CDR3 protein, CDR3 DNA. A D gene is named only where the DNA matches it firmly. Clone size is stated in some rows and not others, as once, few, many or a class when expanded.

d_gene: NA; j_gene: TRBJ1-3; v_gene: TRBV6-1; abundance: NA; CDR3aa: CASSEGQFDGNTIYF; CDR3nt: TGTGCCAGCAGTGAGGGACAATTTGATGGAAACACCATATATTTT
d_gene: NA; j_gene: TRBJ2-2; v_gene: TRBV5-4; abundance: once; CDR3aa: CASSSGEETGELFF; CDR3nt: TGTGCCAGCAGCTCGGGGGAAGAAACCGGGGAGCTGTTTTTT
d_gene: NA; j_gene: TRBJ2-3; v_gene: TRBV7-6; abundance: NA; CDR3aa: CASSLGPRGTDTQYF; CDR3nt: TGTGCCAGCAGCTTAGGGCCGAGGGGCACAGATACGCAGTATTTT
d_gene: NA; j_gene: TRBJ2-7; v_gene: TRBV9; abundance: NA; CDR3aa: CASSAGGTASRDEQYF; CDR3nt: TGTGCCAGCAGCGCTGGGGGGACAGCCTCTCGCGACGAGCAGTACTTC
d_gene: TRBD1; j_gene: TRBJ2-1; v_gene: TRBV5-1; abundance: NA; CDR3aa: CASSPGQAVIYNEQFF; CDR3nt: TGCGCCAGCAGCCCGGGACAGGCCGTTATCTACAATGAGCAGTTCTTC
d_gene: NA; j_gene: TRBJ2-1; v_gene: TRBV2; abundance: NA; CDR3aa: CASSGEANYNEQFF; CDR3nt: TGTGCCAGCAGTGGGGAGGCAAACTACAATGAGCAGTTCTTC
d_gene: NA; j_gene: TRBJ1-1; v_gene: TRBV7-9; abundance: few; CDR3aa: CASSPRDSRSNTEAFF; CDR3nt: TGTGCCAGCAGCCCTCGGGATAGCCGGTCGAACACTGAAGCTTTCTTT
d_gene: NA; j_gene: TRBJ2-1; v_gene: TRBV11-3; abundance: NA; CDR3aa: CASSLATANYNEQFF; CDR3nt: TGTGCCAGCAGCTTAGCAACAGCCAACTACAATGAGCAGTTCTTC
d_gene: TRBD1; j_gene: TRBJ1-2; v_gene: TRBV19; abundance: NA; CDR3aa: CATSSTRDRGYGYTF; CDR3nt: TGTGCCACCTCCTCAACCCGGGACAGGGGGTATGGCTACACCTTC
d_gene: TRBD1; j_gene: TRBJ2-1; v_gene: TRBV28; abundance: NA; CDR3aa: CASSPPPRYRGPNEQFF; CDR3nt: TGTGCCAGCAGTCCGCCCCCGAGGTACAGGGGACCGAATGAGCAGTTCTTC
d_gene: TRBD1; j_gene: TRBJ1-1; v_gene: TRBV6-5; abundance: NA; CDR3aa: CAARGRAEAFF; CDR3nt: TGTGCCGCGAGGGGGCGGGCTGAAGCTTTCTTT
d_gene: NA; j_gene: TRBJ1-4; v_gene: TRBV4-2; abundance: NA; CDR3aa: CASSQATRAEANEKLFF; CDR3nt: TGTGCCAGCAGCCAAGCTACTAGGGCTGAGGCTAATGAAAAACTGTTTTTT
d_gene: NA; j_gene: TRBJ2-1; v_gene: TRBV4-2; abundance: NA; CDR3aa: CASSQGAAEQFF; CDR3nt: TGTGCCAGCAGCCAAGGGGCCGCGGAGCAGTTCTTC
d_gene: TRBD1; j_gene: TRBJ1-4; v_gene: TRBV13; abundance: NA; CDR3aa: CASSSQGALGQEKLFF; CDR3nt: TGTGCCAGCAGCTCACAGGGGGCGCTGGGACAGGAAAAACTGTTTTTT
d_gene: TRBD2; j_gene: TRBJ2-2; v_gene: TRBV5-6; abundance: NA; CDR3aa: CASSQMGGVNTGELFF; CDR3nt: TGTGCCAGCAGCCAAATGGGAGGGGTCAACACCGGGGAGCTGTTTTTT
d_gene: NA; j_gene: TRBJ2-3; v_gene: TRBV5-5; abundance: NA; CDR3aa: CASSLIRERTDTQYF; CDR3nt: TGTGCCAGCAGCTTGATTCGGGAGCGGACAGATACGCAGTATTTT
d_gene: NA; j_gene: TRBJ2-7; v_gene: TRBV5-4; abundance: NA; CDR3aa: CASSLRQEPYEQYF; CDR3nt: TGTGCCAGCAGCTTGCGGCAGGAACCCTACGAGCAGTACTTC